Listed here are 2 T cell receptor beta chains from one sample, sequenced in a study of CXCR3-negative and CXCR3-positive naive CD8 T cells. Study conclusions and caveats: Compared with CXCR3-negative naive cells, CXCR3-positive naive cells showed more hydrophobic TRB CDR3s.

All TRB cDNA libraries came from 5' RACE performed with UMI labels. TCRdb re-called the 5' RACE reads; one entry per CDR3 protein, DNA not given. The listing records about 53,000 distinct CDR3 sequences. No antigen has been identified for these receptors. The sequencing input was naive CXCR3+ CD8+ T cells from blood. Subset noted: CD45RO-CCR7+CD27+CD95- naive CD8+ T cells expressing CXCR3 (TNR3+). Every receptor here comes from a human donor in good health. Some clones in this sample may be carry-over from other donors' samples.

The V and J genes are TRBV28 and TRBJ2-7; TCRdb's D call, TRBD1, is unchecked because there is no DNA. Germline CDR1 is MDHEN and CDR2 is SYDVKM. The CDR3 contains 13 residues. This chain's CDR3 is CASRRTDSYEQYF.

The chain recombines TRBV7-2 with TRBJ2-3; TCRdb names TRBD2, which stays unverified in the absence of DNA. Germline-derived CDR1 and CDR2 are SGHTA and FQGNSA. This CDR3 region has 17 residues. The CDR3 loop is CASSFPVAGGITDTQYF.